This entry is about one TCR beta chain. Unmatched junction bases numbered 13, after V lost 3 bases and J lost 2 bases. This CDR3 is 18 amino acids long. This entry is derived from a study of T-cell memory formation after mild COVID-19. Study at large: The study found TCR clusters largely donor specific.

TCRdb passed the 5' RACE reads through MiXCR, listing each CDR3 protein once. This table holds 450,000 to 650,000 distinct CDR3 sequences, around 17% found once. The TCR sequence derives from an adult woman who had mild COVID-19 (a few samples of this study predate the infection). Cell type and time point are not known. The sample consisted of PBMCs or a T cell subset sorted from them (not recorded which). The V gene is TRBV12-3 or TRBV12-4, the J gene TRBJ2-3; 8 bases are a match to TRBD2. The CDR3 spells CASSFVAGGAGFTDTQYF. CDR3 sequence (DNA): TGTGCCAGCAGTTTCGTGGCCGGGGGGGCCGGGTTCACAGATACGCAGTATTTT.